Listed below are T cell receptor beta chains from one sample, sequenced in a study of CD8+ T cells in alopecia areata. Libraries were prepared by immunoSEQ multiplex PCR; TCRdb keeps only in-frame clonotypes and omits some of them. The data contain 250,000 to 300,000 clones, 58% of them seen just once; the ten biggest clones take up 1.8%. The material sequenced was CD4+ T cells sorted from blood, taken at week 24, from a patient treated with tofacitinib. Source of these receptors: a human donor with alopecia areata. The CDR3 runs from the conserved cysteine through the conserved F or W. The D gene is left open where the match is weak. Clone size is shown for a subset of rows, as once, few, many or a class of expanded clone.

J gene | D gene | V gene | clone size | CDR3 protein | CDR3 DNA
TRBJ2-5 | . | TRBV11-3 | . | CASSSRATGETQYF | TGTGCCAGCAGCTCCCGGGCCACTGGGGAGACCCAGTACTTC
TRBJ2-4 | . | TRBV30 | once | CAWSTGVQNIQYF | TGTGCCTGGAGTACGGGGGTCCAAAACATTCAGTACTTC
TRBJ2-3 | . | TRBV7-9 | few | CASSLRGGTDTQYF | TGTGCCAGCAGCTTACGGGGAGGCACAGATACGCAGTATTTT
TRBJ2-7 | TRBD1 | TRBV6-1 | . | CASSGQGYEQYF | TGTGCCAGCAGTGGACAGGGCTACGAGCAGTACTTC
TRBJ1-2 | . | TRBV2 | . | CASHRLLDGYTF | TGTGCCAGCCACCGCCTCCTGGATGGCTACACCTTC
TRBJ2-6 | . | TRBV4-3 | . | CASSQPGSGANVLTF | TGCGCCAGCAGCCAACCAGGGTCTGGGGCCAACGTCCTGACTTTC
TRBJ2-3 | TRBD1 | TRBV29-1 | . | CSVEDRGQGKDTQYF | TGCAGCGTTGAAGATCGGGGACAGGGAAAAGATACGCAGTATTTT
TRBJ2-7 | . | TRBV25-1 | few | CASSELDSDEQYF | TGTGCCAGCAGTGAATTGGACAGCGACGAGCAGTACTTC
TRBJ1-4 | TRBD1 | TRBV5-6 | . | CASSWGQGRATNEKLFF | TGTGCCAGCAGCTGGGGACAGGGCAGAGCAACTAATGAAAAACTGTTTTTT
TRBJ2-1 | TRBD1 | TRBV29-1 | . | CSVRQGPKVEQFF | TGCAGCGTTCGACAGGGACCAAAAGTTGAGCAGTTCTTC
TRBJ2-7 | . | TRBV12-2 | few | CASRSVRGPLSYEQYF | TGTGCAAGTCGCTCCGTTCGGGGGCCGCTCTCCTACGAGCAGTACTTC
TRBJ1-1 | . | TRBV5-1 | . | CASSLGQGTLNTEAFF | TGCGCCAGCAGCTTGGGGCAGGGGACGTTGAACACTGAAGCTTTCTTT
TRBJ2-5 | . | TRBV7-2 | once | CASSPMRAEETQYF | TGTGCCAGCAGCCCTATGCGAGCGGAAGAGACCCAGTACTTC
TRBJ1-1 | . | TRBV30 | . | CAWSVLNTEAFF | TGTGCCTGGAGTGTTCTAAACACTGAAGCTTTCTTT
TRBJ2-1 | . | TRBV14 | . | CASSQALRGHEQFF | TGTGCCAGCAGCCAAGCTCTCCGGGGACATGAGCAGTTCTTC
TRBJ2-3 | TRBD2 | TRBV4-1 | . | CASSQSRLAGTITDTQYF | TGCGCCAGCAGCCAATCTCGACTAGCGGGGACTATCACAGATACGCAGTATTTT
TRBJ1-1 | . | TRBV29-1 | few | CSVTTAPGFVSGRENTEAFF | TGCAGCGTGACTACTGCCCCGGGTTTCGTTTCAGGGCGGGAAAACACTGAAGCTTTCTTT
TRBJ1-2 | . | TRBV5-6 | . | CASSLARGDGYTF | TGTGCCAGCAGCTTGGCACGAGGGGATGGCTACACCTTC
TRBJ1-6 | . | TRBV4-1 | once | CASRSGDSPLHF | TGCGCCAGCCGCAGCGGCGATTCACCCCTCCACTTT
TRBJ2-3 | TRBD1 | TRBV30 | . | CAWRKKGGLADTQYF | TGTGCCTGGAGGAAAAAAGGGGGCTTGGCAGATACGCAGTATTTT
TRBJ2-3 | . | TRBV30 | . | CAWSGAGYTDTQYF | TGTGCCTGGAGTGGGGCGGGATACACAGATACGCAGTATTTT
TRBJ1-2 | . | TRBV19 | few | CASSKRDYGYTF | TGTGCCAGTAGCAAGCGGGACTATGGCTACACCTTC
TRBJ2-1 | TRBD1 | TRBV25-1 | few | CASSAPGQGAKNEQFF | TGTGCCAGCAGTGCCCCGGGACAGGGTGCTAAAAATGAGCAGTTCTTC
TRBJ1-6 | . | TRBV7-2 | . | CASTEGGQLMYSPLHF | TGTGCCAGCACCGAAGGAGGACAGCTGATGTATTCACCCCTCCACTTT
TRBJ2-5 | . | TRBV2 | . | CASRRDTQETQYF | TGTGCCAGCAGGCGGGACACCCAAGAGACCCAGTACTTC
TRBJ2-2 | TRBD1 | TRBV5-6 | few | CASTPQGYAGELFF | TGTGCCAGCACCCCACAGGGGTACGCCGGGGAGCTGTTTTTT
TRBJ1-4 | TRBD1 | TRBV29-1 | . | CSAGQAQNEKLFF | TGCAGCGCCGGACAGGCCCAAAATGAAAAACTGTTTTTT
TRBJ2-6 | TRBD1 | TRBV7-9 | few | CASSPPDRGLAGANVLTF | TGTGCCAGCAGCCCACCCGACAGGGGGCTAGCTGGGGCCAACGTCCTGACTTTC
TRBJ1-1 | . | TRBV4-2 | . | CASSLQGLKAFF | TGTGCCAGCAGCCTACAGGGACTCAAAGCTTTCTTT
TRBJ2-7 | TRBD1 | TRBV4-1 | . | CASSHLPVRDRHYEQYF | TGCGCCAGCAGCCACCTTCCAGTCCGGGACAGACACTACGAGCAGTACTTC
TRBJ2-5 | TRBD2 | TRBV5-4 | once | CASSSSSSGSQETQYF | TGTGCCAGCAGCTCTTCCTCTAGCGGATCCCAAGAGACCCAGTACTTC
TRBJ1-1 | . | TRBV5-1 | . | CASSFGMNTEAFF | TGCGCCAGCAGCTTCGGGATGAACACTGAAGCTTTCTTT
TRBJ2-3 | . | TRBV29-1 | . | CSVELASDTQYF | TGCAGCGTTGAATTAGCGTCCGATACGCAGTATTTT
TRBJ2-4 | TRBD2 | TRBV30 | . | CAWSVGLGEGIQYF | TGTGCCTGGAGTGTAGGACTAGGGGAAGGCATTCAGTACTTC
TRBJ1-1 | . | TRBV7-2 | few | CASREGQTYTEAFF | TGTGCCAGCAGGGAGGGACAAACATACACTGAAGCTTTCTTT
TRBJ1-5 | . | TRBV30 | . | CAWSGQGNQPQHF | TGTGCCTGGAGTGGCCAGGGCAATCAGCCCCAGCATTTT
TRBJ1-6 | . | TRBV28 | few | CASSGESGVSSYNSPLHF | TGTGCCAGCAGTGGAGAGTCAGGGGTCAGCTCCTATAATTCACCCCTCCACTTT
TRBJ1-6 | . | TRBV6-5 | once | CASSRGGNSPLHF | TGTGCCAGCAGCCGGGGCGGAAATTCACCCCTCCACTTT
TRBJ2-7 | . | TRBV2 | . | CASRTLTYEQYF | TGTGCCAGCCGGACGTTAACCTACGAGCAGTACTTC
TRBJ1-2 | TRBD1 | TRBV5-4 | once | CASSLAWGQGSGYTF | TGTGCCAGCAGCTTGGCATGGGGACAGGGTTCTGGCTACACCTTC
TRBJ2-7 | TRBD1 | TRBV14 | once | CASSLGQGYEQYF | TGTGCCAGCAGCCTAGGACAGGGTTACGAGCAGTACTTC
TRBJ2-7 | . | TRBV28 | . | CASSFRIIEGAYEQYF | TGTGCCAGCAGTTTTCGGATTATTGAGGGAGCCTACGAGCAGTACTTC
TRBJ2-5 | . | TRBV30 | . | CAWSVGTRREAQYF | TGTGCCTGGAGTGTAGGGACACGGCGAGAGGCCCAGTACTTC
TRBJ2-3 | . | TRBV19 | few | CASSPGDTQYF | TGTGCCAGTAGTCCAGGCGATACGCAGTATTTT
TRBJ2-1 | . | TRBV7-9 | . | CASSPSSASEQFF | TGTGCCAGCAGCCCAAGCTCGGCTAGCGAGCAGTTCTTC
TRBJ2-2 | TRBD1 | TRBV7-8 | . | CASSFFIRDSGTGELFF | TGTGCCAGCAGCTTCTTCATACGGGACAGTGGGACCGGGGAGCTGTTTTTT